This record concerns one TCR beta chain sequence. TCRdb's copy holds only in-frame clones and misses some; the assay was immunoSEQ multiplex PCR. The sample consists of over 150,000 clones, around 84% of them appearing once. Across 20 to 25 US areas, participants ranged in age from about 18 to 89 years. The sample comes from a study of blood T cell repertoires in COVID-19. Losses at the gene ends were 5 bases for V and 2 bases for J; bases not matched to a gene: 3. Germline CDR1 reads PRHDT; CDR2 reads FYEKMQ (reference sequence). There are 13 residues in the CDR3. The sequencing sample was made of PBMCs or T cells enriched from blood (not recorded which). This chain joins TRBV13 and TRBJ2-7, with TRBD1 matching 7 bases. This TCR derives from a man between 50 and 59 years old who had recovered from COVID-19. The CDR3 DNA reads as TGTGCCAGCAGCCCTGGACAGGCCTACGAGCAGTACTTC. It codes for CASSPGQAYEQYF.